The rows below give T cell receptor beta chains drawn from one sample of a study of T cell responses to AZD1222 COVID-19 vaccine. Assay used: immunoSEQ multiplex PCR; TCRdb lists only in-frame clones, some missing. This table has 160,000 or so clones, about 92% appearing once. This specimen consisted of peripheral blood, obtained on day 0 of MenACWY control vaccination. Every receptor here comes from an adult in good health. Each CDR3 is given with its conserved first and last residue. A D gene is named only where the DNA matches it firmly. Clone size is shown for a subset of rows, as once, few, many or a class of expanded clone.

cdr3_nt: TGTGCCAGCAGCCAAACCAGGGCAAATTCACCCCTCCACTTT; cdr3_aa: CASSQTRANSPLHF; clone_size: once; j_call: TRBJ1-6; v_call: TRBV14; d_call: .
cdr3_nt: TGTGCCAGCAGCCCAAAGTGGGGGAACTTGAACACTGAAGCTTTCTTT; cdr3_aa: CASSPKWGNLNTEAFF; clone_size: .; j_call: TRBJ1-1; v_call: TRBV3-1/TRBV3-2; d_call: .
cdr3_nt: TGTGCCAGCAGTGTCTCCGAATGGACGGCAGTGCCAAGCAATCAGCCCCAGCATTTT; cdr3_aa: CASSVSEWTAVPSNQPQHF; clone_size: .; j_call: TRBJ1-5; v_call: TRBV2; d_call: .
cdr3_nt: TGTGCCAGCAGTCGAGGACAGGACCTCTATGGCTACACCTTC; cdr3_aa: CASSRGQDLYGYTF; clone_size: few; j_call: TRBJ1-2; v_call: TRBV13; d_call: TRBD1
cdr3_nt: TGTGCCAGTAGTATCGGACTAGCCAGTTTCTACGAGCAGTACTTC; cdr3_aa: CASSIGLASFYEQYF; clone_size: .; j_call: TRBJ2-7; v_call: TRBV19; d_call: TRBD2
cdr3_nt: TGTGCCAGCAGTTTCGGGCTAGCGGGGGTCAAAAACATTCAGTACTTC; cdr3_aa: CASSFGLAGVKNIQYF; clone_size: .; j_call: TRBJ2-4; v_call: TRBV27; d_call: TRBD2
cdr3_nt: TGCAGCGTTGAGGGAAGGGAGGGCCAGCCCCAGCATTTT; cdr3_aa: CSVEGREGQPQHF; clone_size: .; j_call: TRBJ1-5; v_call: TRBV29-1; d_call: .
cdr3_nt: TGTGCCAGCAGTCTTTTTGGAGCTCCCCGCTTTTCCGGGGAGCTGTTTTTT; cdr3_aa: CASSLFGAPRFSGELFF; clone_size: .; j_call: TRBJ2-2; v_call: TRBV27; d_call: .
cdr3_nt: TGTGCCAGCAGCCAAGATCCGGGCTTAGTAATGACGAACACTGAAGCTTTCTTT; cdr3_aa: CASSQDPGLVMTNTEAFF; clone_size: .; j_call: TRBJ1-1; v_call: TRBV4-2; d_call: .
cdr3_nt: TGTGCCAGCAGCCCCAGAGCTAGCGGATACGAGCAGTACTTC; cdr3_aa: CASSPRASGYEQYF; clone_size: .; j_call: TRBJ2-7; v_call: TRBV7-6; d_call: TRBD2
cdr3_nt: TGTGCCAGCAGTTTTCCAGGGGGGGAGCTGTTTTTT; cdr3_aa: CASSFPGGELFF; clone_size: .; j_call: TRBJ2-2; v_call: TRBV27; d_call: .
cdr3_nt: TGTGCCAGCAGCTGGCGGCGTACAGATACGCAGTATTTT; cdr3_aa: CASSWRRTDTQYF; clone_size: .; j_call: TRBJ2-3; v_call: TRBV11-2; d_call: .
cdr3_nt: TGTGCCACCAGTACCTTTCCGGGAGATACCTACGAGCAGTACTTC; cdr3_aa: CATSTFPGDTYEQYF; clone_size: .; j_call: TRBJ2-7; v_call: TRBV15; d_call: .
cdr3_nt: TGTGCCAGCAGTTTTGGTAGGGAGGGGGAGCAGTTCTTC; cdr3_aa: CASSFGREGEQFF; clone_size: .; j_call: TRBJ2-1; v_call: TRBV6-4; d_call: TRBD2
cdr3_nt: TGTGCCAGCAGCCATTTGACAGGGCTCGCGCCTTCCTACGAGCAGTACTTC; cdr3_aa: CASSHLTGLAPSYEQYF; clone_size: few; j_call: TRBJ2-7; v_call: TRBV14; d_call: TRBD1
cdr3_nt: TGTGCCAGCAGCCAAAGGACGACGGGTGGCTACACCTTC; cdr3_aa: CASSQRTTGGYTF; clone_size: .; j_call: TRBJ1-2; v_call: TRBV14; d_call: .
cdr3_nt: TGTGCCATCAGTGAGGCTCTAGCGGGAGCGACCCTTCAAGAGACCCAGTACTTC; cdr3_aa: CAISEALAGATLQETQYF; clone_size: .; j_call: TRBJ2-5; v_call: TRBV10-3; d_call: TRBD2
cdr3_nt: TGCGCCAGCAGCGGGTCGGACACCATATATTTT; cdr3_aa: CASSGSDTIYF; clone_size: .; j_call: TRBJ1-3; v_call: TRBV5-1; d_call: .
cdr3_nt: TGTGCCACCAGTGATTCCAATGAGCAGTTCTTC; cdr3_aa: CATSDSNEQFF; clone_size: .; j_call: TRBJ2-1; v_call: TRBV24-1; d_call: .
cdr3_nt: TGTGCCTGGAAAAGGGGCCCCTACGAGCAGTACTTC; cdr3_aa: CAWKRGPYEQYF; clone_size: .; j_call: TRBJ2-7; v_call: TRBV30; d_call: .
cdr3_nt: TGCGCCAGCAGCACCGACAGGGGGGCATTTCGCGAGCAGTACTTC; cdr3_aa: CASSTDRGAFREQYF; clone_size: .; j_call: TRBJ2-7; v_call: TRBV5-1; d_call: TRBD1
cdr3_nt: TGTGCCAGCAGTTTAGGGAGGGTCAATGAGCAGTTCTTC; cdr3_aa: CASSLGRVNEQFF; clone_size: .; j_call: TRBJ2-1; v_call: TRBV28; d_call: TRBD2
cdr3_nt: TGTGCCAGCAGTTTAACAGGGGAGGGGTATGGCTACACCTTC; cdr3_aa: CASSLTGEGYGYTF; clone_size: few; j_call: TRBJ1-2; v_call: TRBV28; d_call: TRBD1
cdr3_nt: TGTGCCAGCTCCCCGACAGGGCCCTCCTTCGAGCAGTACTTC; cdr3_aa: CASSPTGPSFEQYF; clone_size: .; j_call: TRBJ2-7; v_call: TRBV27; d_call: TRBD1
cdr3_nt: TGTGCCAGCAGTGACGTTTCCGGAGGACTCTCCTACAATGAGCAGTTCTTC; cdr3_aa: CASSDVSGGLSYNEQFF; clone_size: .; j_call: TRBJ2-1; v_call: TRBV2; d_call: .
cdr3_nt: TGCGCCAGCAGCCAAGAAAGAGGTCCTTCACCCCTCCACTTT; cdr3_aa: CASSQERGPSPLHF; clone_size: .; j_call: TRBJ1-6; v_call: TRBV4-3; d_call: .